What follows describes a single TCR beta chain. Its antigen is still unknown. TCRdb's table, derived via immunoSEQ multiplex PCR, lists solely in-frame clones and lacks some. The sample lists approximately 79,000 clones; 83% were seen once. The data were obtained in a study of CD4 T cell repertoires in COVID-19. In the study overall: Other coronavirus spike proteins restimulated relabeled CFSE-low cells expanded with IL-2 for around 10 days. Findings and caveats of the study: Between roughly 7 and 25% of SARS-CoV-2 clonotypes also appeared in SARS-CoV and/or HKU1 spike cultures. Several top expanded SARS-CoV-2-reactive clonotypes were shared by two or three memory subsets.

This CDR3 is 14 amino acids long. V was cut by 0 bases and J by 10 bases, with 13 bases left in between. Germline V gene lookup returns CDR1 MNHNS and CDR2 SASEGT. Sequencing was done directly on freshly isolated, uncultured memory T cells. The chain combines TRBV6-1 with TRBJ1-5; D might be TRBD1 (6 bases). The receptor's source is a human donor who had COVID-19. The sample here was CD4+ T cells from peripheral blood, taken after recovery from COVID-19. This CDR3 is CASSEAGDTRPQHF. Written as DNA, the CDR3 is TGTGCCAGCAGTGAAGCGGGGGACACACGACCCCAGCATTTT.